Sequencing of this T cell receptor (beta chain) was carried out in a study of T cell responses to AZD1222 COVID-19 vaccine. Study findings and constraints: Increases in Spike-specific TCR breadth and depth were seen after two AZD1222 doses. It was only 6 or 7 AZD1222 recipients who were seropositive at baseline. Close to half of all spike-specific TCRs reportedly target regions of the variants that are unmutated. Spike as a whole was targeted by vaccine-associated CD4 TCRs, dominant at 160-218 and 743-854.

Assay used: immunoSEQ multiplex PCR; TCRdb lists only in-frame clones, some missing. The sample carries 150,000 to 200,000 clones, 90% to 95% recorded once. V shed 7 bases, J shed 5 bases, and the junction held 11 bases outside the gene matches. The CDR3 consists of 14 residues. CDR1 SGHRS and CDR2 YFSETQ come from the germline V gene. In regard to this clone: Its target is unknown.

The sequencing used peripheral blood, collected on day 0 of AZD1222 vaccination. The genes are TRBV5-1 and TRBJ2-7; TRBD2 aligns across 8 bases. The TCR was taken from an adult in good health. CDR3: CASATGTRSDEQYF. The DNA of the CDR3 is TGCGCCAGCGCCACCGGGACTAGAAGTGACGAGCAGTACTTC.